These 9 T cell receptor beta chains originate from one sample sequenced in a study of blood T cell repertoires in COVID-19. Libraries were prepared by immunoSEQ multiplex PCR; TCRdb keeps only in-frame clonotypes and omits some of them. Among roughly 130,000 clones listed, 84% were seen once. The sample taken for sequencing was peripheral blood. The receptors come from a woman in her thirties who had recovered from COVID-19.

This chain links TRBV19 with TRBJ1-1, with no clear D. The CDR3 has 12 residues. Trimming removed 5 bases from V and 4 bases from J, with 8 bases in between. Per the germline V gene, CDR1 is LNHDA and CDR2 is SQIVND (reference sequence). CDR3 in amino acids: CASSSGATEAFF. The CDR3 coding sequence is TGTGCCAGTAGTTCAGGTGCCACTGAAGCTTTCTTT.

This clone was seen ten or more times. The CDR3 nucleotides read TGTGCCATCAGTGGACAGGGTCGTCACGAGCAGTACTTC. Translated, it gives CAISGQGRHEQYF. The chain uses TRBV10-3 and TRBJ2-7; TRBD1 agrees at 7 bases. V shed 4 bases and J 5 bases; nucleotides not matched to a gene: 5. Germline V gene lookup returns CDR1 ENHRY and CDR2 SYGVKD. There are 13 residues in the CDR3.

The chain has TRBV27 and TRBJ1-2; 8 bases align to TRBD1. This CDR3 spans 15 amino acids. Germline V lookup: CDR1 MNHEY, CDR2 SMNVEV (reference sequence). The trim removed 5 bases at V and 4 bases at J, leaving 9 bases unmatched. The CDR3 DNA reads TGTGCCAGCAGTCCTACCGACAGGGGCGGCTATGGCTACACCTTC. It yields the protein CASSPTDRGGYGYTF.

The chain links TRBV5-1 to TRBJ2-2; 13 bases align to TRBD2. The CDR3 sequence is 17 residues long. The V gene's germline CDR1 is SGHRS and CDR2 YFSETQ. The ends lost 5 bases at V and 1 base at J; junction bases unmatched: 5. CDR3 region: CASRGTSGNLNTGELFF. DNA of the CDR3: TGCGCCAGCAGAGGGACTAGCGGGAACCTGAACACCGGGGAGCTGTTTTTT.

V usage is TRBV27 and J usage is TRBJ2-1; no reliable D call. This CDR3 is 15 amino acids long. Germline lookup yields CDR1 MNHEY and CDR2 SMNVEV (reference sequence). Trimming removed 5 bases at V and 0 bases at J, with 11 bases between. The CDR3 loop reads CASSAYLSSYNEQFF. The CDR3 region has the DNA TGTGCCAGCAGTGCCTACCTTAGCTCCTACAATGAGCAGTTCTTC.

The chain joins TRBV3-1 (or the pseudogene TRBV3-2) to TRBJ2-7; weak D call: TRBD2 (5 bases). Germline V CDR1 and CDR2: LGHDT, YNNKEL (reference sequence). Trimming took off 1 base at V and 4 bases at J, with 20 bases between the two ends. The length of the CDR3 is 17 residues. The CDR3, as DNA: TGTGCCAGCAGCCAAGCTGGGAGTAGTTGGAGAAAGTACGAGCAGTACTTC. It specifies CASSQAGSSWRKYEQYF.

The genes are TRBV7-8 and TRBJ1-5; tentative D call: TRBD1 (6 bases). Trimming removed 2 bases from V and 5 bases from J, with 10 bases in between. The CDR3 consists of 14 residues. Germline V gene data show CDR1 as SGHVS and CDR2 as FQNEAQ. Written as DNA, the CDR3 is TGTGCCAGCAGCTTAAGGGGGATTCATCAGCCCCAGCATTTT. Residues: CASSLRGIHQPQHF.

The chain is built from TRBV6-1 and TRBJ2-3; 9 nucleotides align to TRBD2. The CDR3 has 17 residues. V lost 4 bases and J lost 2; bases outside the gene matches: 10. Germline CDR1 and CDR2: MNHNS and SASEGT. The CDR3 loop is CASSGLAGNLPTDTQYF. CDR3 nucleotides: TGTGCCAGCAGTGGGCTAGCGGGGAACCTACCCACAGATACGCAGTATTTT.

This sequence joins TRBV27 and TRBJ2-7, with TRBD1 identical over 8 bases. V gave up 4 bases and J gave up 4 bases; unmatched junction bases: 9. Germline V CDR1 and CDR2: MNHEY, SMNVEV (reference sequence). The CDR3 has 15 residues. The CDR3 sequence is CASSSTDRVGYEQYF. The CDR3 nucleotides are TGTGCCAGCAGTTCAACGGACAGGGTAGGGTACGAGCAGTACTTC.